This TCR beta chain is from a study of CD8 T cells in Susac syndrome. Trimming removed 3 bases from V and 1 base from J, with 12 bases in between. Germline V gene data show CDR1 as ENHRY and CDR2 as SYGVKD. The CDR3 is 15 amino acids. TCR beta from blood CD8+ and CD4+ T cells was sequenced. Reverse transcription of about 0.5 to 1 ug RNA used random hexamers. One entry per CDR3 protein results from TCRdb running MiXCR on the immunoSEQ multiplex PCR reads. The table lists about 210,000 distinct CDR3 sequences, 95% of them singletons. The receptor's source is a human donor with multiple sclerosis. V is TRBV10-3 and J is TRBJ2-5; maybe TRBD2 (5 bases). The material sequenced was CD4+ T cells from PBMCs. The CDR3 DNA is TGTGCCATCAGTGATTATGGACGGGGCCAAGAGACCCAGTACTTC. This gives the protein CAISDYGRGQETQYF.